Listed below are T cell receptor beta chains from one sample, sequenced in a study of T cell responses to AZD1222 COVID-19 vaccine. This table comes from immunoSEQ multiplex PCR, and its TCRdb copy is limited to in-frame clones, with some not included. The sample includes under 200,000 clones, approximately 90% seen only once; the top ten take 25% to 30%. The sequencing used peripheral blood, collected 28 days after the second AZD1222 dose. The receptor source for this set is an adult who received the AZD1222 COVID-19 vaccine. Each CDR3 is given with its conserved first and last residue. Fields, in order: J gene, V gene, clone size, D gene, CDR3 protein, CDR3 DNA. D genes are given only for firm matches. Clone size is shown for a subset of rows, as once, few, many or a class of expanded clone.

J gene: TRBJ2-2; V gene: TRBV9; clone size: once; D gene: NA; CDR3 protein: CASSVGRVNTGELFF; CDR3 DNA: TGTGCCAGCAGCGTAGGCAGGGTGAACACCGGGGAGCTGTTTTTT
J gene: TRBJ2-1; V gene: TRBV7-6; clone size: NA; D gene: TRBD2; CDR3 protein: CASSTRTSGTQTKTYNEQFF; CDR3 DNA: TGTGCCAGCAGCACCCGGACTAGCGGGACCCAAACAAAAACCTACAATGAGCAGTTCTTC
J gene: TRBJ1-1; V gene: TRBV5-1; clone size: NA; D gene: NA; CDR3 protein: CASSFRPGGTEAFF; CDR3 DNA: TGCGCCAGCAGCTTTCGTCCGGGAGGCACTGAAGCTTTCTTT
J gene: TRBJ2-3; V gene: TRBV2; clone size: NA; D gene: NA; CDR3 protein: CASSEGRAEF; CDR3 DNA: TGTGCCAGCAGTGAAGGACGGGCTGAGTTT
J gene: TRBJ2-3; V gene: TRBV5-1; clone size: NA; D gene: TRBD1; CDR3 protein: CASSPGGSDTQYF; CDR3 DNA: TGCGCCAGCAGCCCAGGGGGCTCAGATACGCAGTATTTT
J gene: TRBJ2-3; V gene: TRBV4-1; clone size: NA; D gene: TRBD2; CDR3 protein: CASSRFSGSTDTQYF; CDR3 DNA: TGCGCCAGCAGTCGCTTTAGCGGGAGTACAGATACGCAGTATTTT
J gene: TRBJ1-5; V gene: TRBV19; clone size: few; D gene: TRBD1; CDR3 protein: CASSSLTGRGPQHF; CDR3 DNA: TGTGCCAGTAGTTCCTTGACAGGGAGAGGGCCCCAGCATTTT
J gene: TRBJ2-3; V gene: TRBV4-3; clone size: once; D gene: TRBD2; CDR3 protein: CASSRGLAGGPSADTQYF; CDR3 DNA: TGCGCCAGCAGCCGAGGACTAGCGGGAGGGCCTAGTGCAGATACGCAGTATTTT
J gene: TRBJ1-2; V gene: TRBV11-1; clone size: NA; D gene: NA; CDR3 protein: CASSLDGAGYGYTF; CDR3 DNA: TGTGCCAGCAGCTTAGATGGGGCAGGGTATGGCTACACCTTC
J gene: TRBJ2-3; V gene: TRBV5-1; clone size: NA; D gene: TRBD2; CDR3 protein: CASSLIPSGTSGSVGTDTQYF; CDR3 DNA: TGCGCCAGCAGCTTGATACCGTCCGGGACTAGCGGGAGTGTTGGCACAGATACGCAGTATTTT
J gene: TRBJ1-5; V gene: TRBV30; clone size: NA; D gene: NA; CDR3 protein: CAWGEYSNQPQHF; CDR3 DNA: TGTGCCTGGGGGGAGTATAGCAATCAGCCCCAGCATTTT
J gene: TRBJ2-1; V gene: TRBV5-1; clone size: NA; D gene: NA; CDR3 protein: CASSLARLGEQFF; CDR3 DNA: TGCGCCAGCAGCTTGGCTAGACTCGGCGAGCAGTTCTTC
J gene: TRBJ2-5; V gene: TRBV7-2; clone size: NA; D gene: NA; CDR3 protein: CASSFDGLRETQYF; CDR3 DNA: TGTGCCAGCAGCTTTGACGGACTTCGGGAGACCCAGTACTTC
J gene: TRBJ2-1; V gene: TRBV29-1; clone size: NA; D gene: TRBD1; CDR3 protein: CSVDLTGQGARNEQFF; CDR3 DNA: TGCAGCGTTGACCTTACGGGACAGGGGGCAAGGAATGAGCAGTTCTTC
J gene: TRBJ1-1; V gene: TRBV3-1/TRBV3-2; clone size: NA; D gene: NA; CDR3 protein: CASSQRQNTEAFF; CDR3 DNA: TGTGCCAGCAGCCAACGGCAGAACACTGAAGCTTTCTTT
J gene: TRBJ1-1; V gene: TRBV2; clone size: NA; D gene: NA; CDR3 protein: CASSGGLVGANTEAFF; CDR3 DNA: TGTGCCAGCAGTGGGGGCCTTGTTGGGGCGAACACTGAAGCTTTCTTT
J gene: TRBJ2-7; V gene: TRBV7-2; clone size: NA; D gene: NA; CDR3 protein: CASSLVLRERDEQYF; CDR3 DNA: TGTGCCAGCAGCTTAGTTTTGCGGGAAAGGGACGAGCAGTACTTC
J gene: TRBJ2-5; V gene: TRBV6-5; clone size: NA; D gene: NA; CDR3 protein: CATRGTASIGTQYF; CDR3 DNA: TGTGCCACTCGCGGGACCGCATCCATAGGGACCCAGTACTTC
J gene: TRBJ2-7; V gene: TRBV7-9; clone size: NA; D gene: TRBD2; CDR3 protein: CASSLGPAGEVEQYF; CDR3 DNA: TGTGCCAGCAGCTTAGGACCGGCGGGAGAGGTCGAGCAGTACTTC
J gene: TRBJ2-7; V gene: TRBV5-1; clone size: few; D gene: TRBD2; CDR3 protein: CASSLVVAGAEQYF; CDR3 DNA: TGCGCCAGCAGCTTGGTTGTAGCGGGAGCCGAGCAGTACTTC
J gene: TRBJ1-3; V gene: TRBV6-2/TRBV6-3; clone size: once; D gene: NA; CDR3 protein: CASSYSVNTIYF; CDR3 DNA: TGTGCCAGCAGTTACTCGGTCAACACCATATATTTT
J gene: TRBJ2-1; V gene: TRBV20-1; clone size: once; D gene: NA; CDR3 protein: CSASAGPRYNEQFF; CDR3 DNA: TGCAGTGCTAGTGCGGGCCCGCGCTACAATGAGCAGTTCTTC